These T cell receptor beta chains were read from a single sample in a study of shared clonotypes between healthy human individuals. Clones were sequenced by immunoSEQ multiplex PCR, and TCRdb holds only the in-frame ones, with some missing. Here the sample spans a few million clones, over 85% being singletons. Input material: naive CD4+ T cells from PBMCs. The receptors stem from a man aged 18-30 years in good health. Some clones in this sample may be carry-over from other donors' samples. CDR3s include the opening cysteine and the closing phenylalanine or tryptophan.

>TRBV9|TRBJ1-5
CASSVGSGQPQHF
>TRBV29-1|TRBJ2-2
CSVLTGTGELFF
>TRBV5-5|TRBJ2-5
CASSSPRGETQYF
>TRBV6-6|TRBJ2-5
CASRTDQETQYF
>TRBV10-1|TRBJ2-5
CASSGTGGKGTQYF
>TRBV2|TRBJ1-3
CASSRTVAGNTIYF
>TRBV7-8|TRBJ2-7
CASSLVASGTYEQYF
>TRBV5-1|TRBJ2-2
CASSLGGVTAGELFF
>TRBV5-1|TRBJ2-1
CASSPGLAGGEGGFF
>TRBV2|TRBJ2-6
CASSEAKTGSGANVLTF
>TRBV11-2|TRBJ1-1
CASSPLTPQGNTEAFF
>TRBV18|TRBJ2-7
CASSPAVNEQYF
>TRBV2|TRBJ2-6
CASSPTGSGANVLTF
>TRBV7-3|TRBJ2-5
CASSYQGQETQYF
>TRBV21-1|TRBJ1-5
CASSPINQPQHF
>TRBV23-1|TRBJ2-7
CASSQSADRGTKQYF
>TRBV2|TRBJ1-1
CASTGTGGNAEAFF
>TRBV5-1|TRBJ2-7
CASSLELGSWTEKYF
>TRBV6-1|TRBJ2-5
CASERGYIETQYF
>TRBV5-1|TRBJ2-1
CASSQSGSYNEQFF
>TRBV5-4|TRBJ1-1
CASSLVQGGDTEAFF
>TRBV5-1|TRBJ2-3
CASSSPSGTTADTQYF
>TRBV30|TRBJ1-1
CAWTRGDTEAFF
>TRBV7-9|TRBJ2-7
CASSHGLVGVYEQYF
>TRBV9|TRBJ1-1
CASSVVEGTEAFF
>TRBV4-1|TRBJ2-3
CASSPLAGGPPSTDTQYF
>TRBV5-4|TRBJ2-1
CASSLEGGAGPWFF
>TRBV30|TRBJ1-1
CAWTRLNTEAFF
>TRBV30|TRBJ2-5
CAWSVLTGGVTQYF
>TRBV11-3|TRBJ2-1
CASSLAGVGYEQFF
>TRBV5-6|TRBJ1-2
CASSLGGNRDGYTF
>TRBV11-2|TRBJ1-2
CASSLTDFYGYTF
>TRBV11-1|TRBJ1-2
CASSFRDRSYGYTF
>TRBV2|TRBJ2-7
CASNRGGYEQYF
>TRBV2|TRBJ2-3
CASSEWASGGTDTQYF
>TRBV28|TRBJ2-7
CASSPRRGALSYEQYF
>TRBV19|TRBJ2-2
CASSWDRHTGELFF
>TRBV7-2|TRBJ1-5
CASSAGQPGQPQHF
>TRBV7-9|TRBJ1-1
CASSRGTGVDTEAFF
>TRBV7-3|TRBJ1-1
CASSSDRGTTEAFF
>TRBV6-5|TRBJ2-1
CASSANRASYNEQFF
>TRBV9|TRBJ2-3
CASSVSLSTDTQYF
>TRBV11-1|TRBJ2-3
CASTLTGWGSDTQYF
>TRBV5-1|TRBJ2-2
CASSQGLGGSTGELFF
>TRBV27|TRBJ1-1
CASRDSRPDPEAFF
>TRBV18|TRBJ2-5
CASSRGPLETQYF
>TRBV30|TRBJ2-1
CAWRSTSGRAIAYNEQFF
>TRBV5-5|TRBJ2-7
CASSLETSFPNEQYF
>TRBV15|TRBJ2-7
CATSRGRPPYEQYF
>TRBV6-5|TRBJ2-7
CASRGTGHYEQYF
>TRBV7-3|TRBJ2-7
CASSSQPGVRQYF
>TRBV28|TRBJ1-1
CASSFPPGARNTEAFF
>TRBV18|TRBJ2-7
CASSQPGQGDYEQYF
>TRBV5-4|TRBJ2-7
CASSFRGEQYF